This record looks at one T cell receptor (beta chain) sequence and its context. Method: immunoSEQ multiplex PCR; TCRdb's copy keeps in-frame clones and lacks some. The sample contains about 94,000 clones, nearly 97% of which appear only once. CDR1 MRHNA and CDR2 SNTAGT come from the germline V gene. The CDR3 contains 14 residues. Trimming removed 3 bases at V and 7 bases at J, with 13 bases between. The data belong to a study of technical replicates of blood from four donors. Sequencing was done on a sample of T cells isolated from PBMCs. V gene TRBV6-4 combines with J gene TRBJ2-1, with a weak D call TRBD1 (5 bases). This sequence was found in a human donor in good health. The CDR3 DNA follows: TGTGCCAGCAGTGATGGGGCCTTGGTTAATGAGCAGTTCTTC. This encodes CASSDGALVNEQFF.